The TCR beta chain described here comes from a study of beta chain features in type 1 diabetes. Overall study context: Analysis included about 110 million sorted cells drawn from all samples.

General observations from the study: Among all four CD4+ subsets, Type 1 diabetes patients had TCRB CDR3s that were moderately but significantly shorter. cDNA sequencing could over-represent cells with high TCR expression. Sampled from patients, naive, central memory and Treg TCRB repertoires appeared more similar than those sampled from healthy donors.

The isolated RNA, all of it, was reverse transcribed, so expressed TCRB transcripts were what got sequenced. The table came from immunoSEQ multiplex PCR; TCRdb's copy has only in-frame clones and leaves some out. The sample carries tens of thousands of clones, about 47% recorded once. Note on this clone: What it recognizes is unknown.

CDR3 size: 15 residues. CDR1 is MGHDK and CDR2 is SYGVNS in the germline V gene. After removal of 3 bases from V and 1 base from J, the junction contained 2 bases not matched to a gene. A sort by CD45RO/CCR7/CD25/CD127/CD95/CD27 yielded CD4+ naive, central memory, regulatory and stem cell-like memory cells. Sequenced material: Tregs from blood. The sequence derives from a woman aged 40-49 years with type 1 diabetes. The chain joins TRBV25-1 to TRBJ2-2; 7 positions agree with TRBD1. The CDR3 DNA follows: TGTGCCAGCAGTGAGACAGGGATGAACACCGGGGAGCTGTTTTTT. Protein: CASSETGMNTGELFF.